This TCR beta chain was captured in a study of cytomegalovirus exposure and HLA in healthy donors. Overall study findings and caveats: The analysis excluded some indistinguishable V segments, including TRBV6-2 and TRBV6-3. Only CMV serostatus was available as immune exposure information.

Worth noting for this clone: Its matching antigen is unknown.

Vbeta (60) and Jbeta (13) primers were used in the PCR. Measured with immunoSEQ multiplex PCR; TCRdb has only the in-frame clones, and not every one. This sample's table reports under 60,000 clones. The CDR3 spans 17 residues. CDR1 is SGHDT and CDR2 is YYEEEE in the germline V gene. Trimming shortened V by 4 bases and J by 4 bases, and 23 bases separated the two germline ends. Donors consisted of healthy bone marrow donors. This TCR was sampled from a woman in her 30s in good health and CMV-seropositive. The chain couples TRBV5-6 to TRBJ2-5; D call uncertain. Material for sequencing was PBMCs. The CDR3: CASSNLKKSRLGETQYF. The CDR3 DNA sequence: TGTGCCAGCAGCAACCTGAAAAAGTCCAGGCTTGGAGAGACCCAGTACTTC.